This entry concerns a single T cell receptor beta chain. V lost 4 bases to trimming and J lost 8 bases, with 12 bases between them. The CDR3 extends over 12 amino acids. CDR1 SQVTM and CDR2 ANQGSEA come from the germline V gene. The data derive from a study of blood T cell repertoires in COVID-19. In the study overall: PBMCs, B-cell-depleted T cells, or T cells provided the cDNA or gDNA that made up the material.

In the original analysis: Counts of nucleated cells, estimated from reference gene primer amplification, were obtained. Generated by immunoSEQ multiplex PCR, the TCRdb table keeps only in-frame clones and is missing some. V and J calls and clone size are given by that table; D and trimming were obtained from the DNA. The table includes 240,000 or so clones, about 85% detected once. Sequencing was carried out using peripheral blood. V usage is TRBV29-1 and J usage is TRBJ2-1, with a weak D call TRBD2 (5 bases). This clonotype was sampled from a man aged 55 to 70 who had recovered from COVID-19. DNA for the CDR3: TGCAGCGTTGGGACGGGATGGGATGAGCAGTTCTTC. Protein sequence: CSVGTGWDEQFF.